These 3 T cell receptor beta chains share one sample of origin, sequenced in a study of blood T cell repertoires in COVID-19. Measured with immunoSEQ multiplex PCR; TCRdb has only the in-frame clones, and not every one. The repertoire holds fewer than 40,000 clones, with about 90% as singletons. The sequenced sample consisted of peripheral blood. The receptors were gathered from a human donor in a cohort sampled during active COVID-19.

V gene TRBV19 combines with J gene TRBJ2-3, with TRBD2 matching over 13 bases. With 8 bases clipped from V and 2 bases from J, the junction kept 7 bases outside the gene matches. The CDR3 is 16 amino acids. The V gene's germline CDR1 is LNHDA and CDR2 SQIVND (reference sequence). The CDR3 DNA reads as TGTGCCAGTTCAGCCACTAGCGGGGGGGACACAGATACGCAGTATTTT. This translates into CASSATSGGDTDTQYF. The variable domain in full, completed from reference TRBV19 and TRBJ2-3, reads DGGITQSPKYLFRKEGQNVTLSCEQNLNHDAMYWYRQDPGQGLRLIYYSQIVNDFQKGDIAEGYSVSREKKESFPLTVTSAQKNPTAFYLCASSATSGGDTDTQYFGPGTRLTVL.

This clone was recorded only once. V usage is TRBV4-3 and J usage is TRBJ2-5; the D is unclear. With 4 bases removed from V and 4 bases from J, the gap between germline ends came to 10 bases. The V gene's germline CDR1 is LGHNA and CDR2 YSLEER. This CDR3 is 13 amino acids long. The DNA of the CDR3 is TGCGCCAGCAGCCTAATCCCGGGAGAGACCCAGTACTTC. This encodes CASSLIPGETQYF.

The table lists this clone with a count of one. The chain employs TRBV13 and TRBJ2-7; perhaps TRBD1 as D (6 bases). The germline CDR1 and CDR2 sequences are PRHDT and FYEKMQ (reference sequence). CDR3 size: 13 residues. V was cut by 4 bases and J by 6 bases, with 13 bases left in between. The CDR3 nucleotides are TGTGCCAGCAGCTCCCTACAGGGTAGCGAGCAGTACGTC. Encoded protein: CASSSLQGSEQYV.